The clone carrying this TCR beta chain occurred a few times. Its target is unknown. MiXCR was run by TCRdb on the 5' RACE reads, yielding one entry per CDR3 protein. The top ten hold approximately 2.1% of the sample, which has about 250,000 distinct CDR3 sequences, roughly 14% seen once. CDR3 length equals 14 residues. Germline V gene lookup returns CDR1 SNHLY and CDR2 FYNNEI. Trimming took 3 bases from V and 0 from J, leaving 6 bases between them. This entry belongs to a study of T-cell memory formation after mild COVID-19. Findings and caveats of the study: Some SARS-CoV-2-responding clones were already detected in memory before infection. Confirmation was lacking for SARS-CoV-2 specificity of second-wave clones that peaked on day 37.

The source of this sequence is an adult woman who had mild COVID-19 (a few samples of this study predate the infection). Cell type and time point are not known. The sequenced sample consisted of PBMCs or a T cell subset sorted from them (not recorded which). The chain employs TRBV2 and TRBJ2-4; weak D call: TRBD1 (5 bases). DNA of the CDR3: TGTGCCAGCAGTGACAGGGTAGCCAAAAACATTCAGTACTTC. Its translation is CASSDRVAKNIQYF.